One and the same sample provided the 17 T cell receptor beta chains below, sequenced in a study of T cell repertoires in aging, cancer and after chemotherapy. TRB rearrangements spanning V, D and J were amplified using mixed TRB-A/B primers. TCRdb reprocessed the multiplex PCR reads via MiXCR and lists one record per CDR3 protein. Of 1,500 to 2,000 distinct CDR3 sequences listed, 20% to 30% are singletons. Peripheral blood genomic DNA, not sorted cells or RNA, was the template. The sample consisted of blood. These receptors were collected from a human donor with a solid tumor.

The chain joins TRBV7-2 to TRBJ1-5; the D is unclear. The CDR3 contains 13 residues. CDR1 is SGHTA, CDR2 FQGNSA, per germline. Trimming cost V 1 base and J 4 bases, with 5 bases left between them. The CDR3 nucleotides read TGTGCCAGCAGCTTAGAGATTAATCAGCCCCAGCATTTT. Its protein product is CASSLEINQPQHF.

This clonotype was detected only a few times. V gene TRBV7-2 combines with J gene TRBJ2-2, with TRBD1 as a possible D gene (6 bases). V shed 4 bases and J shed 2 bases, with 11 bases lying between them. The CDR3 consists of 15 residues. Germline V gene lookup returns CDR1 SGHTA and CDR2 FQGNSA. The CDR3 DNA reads TGTGCCAGCAGCTCCCGGGACACCAACACCGGGGAGCTGTTTTTT. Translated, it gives CASSSRDTNTGELFF.

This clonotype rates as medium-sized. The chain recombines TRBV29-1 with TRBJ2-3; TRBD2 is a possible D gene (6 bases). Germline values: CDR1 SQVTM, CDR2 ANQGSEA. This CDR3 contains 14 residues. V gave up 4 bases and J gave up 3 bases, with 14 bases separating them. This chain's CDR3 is CSVATSLRTDTQYF. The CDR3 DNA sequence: TGCAGCGTTGCGACTAGTCTCCGAACAGATACGCAGTATTTT.

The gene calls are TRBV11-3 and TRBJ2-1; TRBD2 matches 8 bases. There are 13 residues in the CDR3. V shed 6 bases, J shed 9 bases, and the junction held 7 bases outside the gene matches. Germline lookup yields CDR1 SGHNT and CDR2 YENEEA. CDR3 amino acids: CASSRGLAGEQFF. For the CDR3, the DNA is TGTGCCAGCAGTCGAGGACTAGCTGGTGAGCAGTTCTTC.

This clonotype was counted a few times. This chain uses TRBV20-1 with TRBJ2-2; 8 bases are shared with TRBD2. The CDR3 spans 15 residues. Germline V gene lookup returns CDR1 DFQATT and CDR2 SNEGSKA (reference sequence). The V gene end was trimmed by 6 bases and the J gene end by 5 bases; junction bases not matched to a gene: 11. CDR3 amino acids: CSAQARGGRTGELFF. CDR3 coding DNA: TGCAGTGCCCAGGCCCGGGGGGGCAGGACCGGGGAGCTGTTTTTT.

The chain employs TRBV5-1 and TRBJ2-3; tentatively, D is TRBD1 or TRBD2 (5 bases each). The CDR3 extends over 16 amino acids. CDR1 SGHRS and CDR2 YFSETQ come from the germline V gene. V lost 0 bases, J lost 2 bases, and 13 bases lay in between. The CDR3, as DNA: TGCGCCAGCAGCTTGGGTTTCCAGGGACCCACAGATACGCAGTATTTT. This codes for CASSLGFQGPTDTQYF.

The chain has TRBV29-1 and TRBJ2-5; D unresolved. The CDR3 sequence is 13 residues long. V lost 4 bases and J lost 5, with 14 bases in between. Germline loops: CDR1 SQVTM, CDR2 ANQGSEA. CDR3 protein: CSVVTLQWETQYF. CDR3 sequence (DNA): TGCAGCGTTGTAACACTCCAGTGGGAGACCCAGTACTTC.

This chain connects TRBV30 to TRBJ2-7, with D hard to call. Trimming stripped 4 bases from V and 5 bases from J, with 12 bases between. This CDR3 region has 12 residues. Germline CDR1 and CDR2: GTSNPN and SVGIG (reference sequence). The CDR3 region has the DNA TGTGCCTGGACGGTCACAGAGGACGAGCAGTACTTC. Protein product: CAWTVTEDEQYF.

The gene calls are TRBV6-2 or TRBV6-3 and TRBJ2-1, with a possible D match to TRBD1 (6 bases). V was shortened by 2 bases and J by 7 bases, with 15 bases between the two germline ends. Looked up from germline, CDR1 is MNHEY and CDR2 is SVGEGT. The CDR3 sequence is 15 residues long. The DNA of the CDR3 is TGTGCCAGCAGTTACGGGACATCCTCAGGGAATGAGCAGTTCTTC. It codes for CASSYGTSSGNEQFF.

CDR3 nucleotides: TGTGCCAGCAGCGCCCAACTCCGCGGGGGCGAAGAGACCCAGTACTTC. Its translation is CASSAQLRGGEETQYF. The chain uses TRBV5-4 and TRBJ2-5; a possible D gene is TRBD2 (7 bases). CDR1 is SGHNT and CDR2 is YYREEE in the germline V gene (reference sequence). This CDR3 contains 16 residues. Deletions cut 4 bases from V and 3 bases from J, with 19 bases between.

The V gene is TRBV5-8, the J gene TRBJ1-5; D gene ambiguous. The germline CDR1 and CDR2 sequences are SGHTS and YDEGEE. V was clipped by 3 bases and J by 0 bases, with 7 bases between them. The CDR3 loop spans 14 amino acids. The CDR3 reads CASSSGDSNQPQHF. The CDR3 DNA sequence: TGTGCCAGCAGCTCTGGGGATAGCAATCAGCCCCAGCATTTT.

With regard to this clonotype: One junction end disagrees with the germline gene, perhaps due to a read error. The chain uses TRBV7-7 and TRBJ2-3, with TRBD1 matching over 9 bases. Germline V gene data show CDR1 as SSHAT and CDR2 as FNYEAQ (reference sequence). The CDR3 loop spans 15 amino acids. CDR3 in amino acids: CASRAGTGPTDTQYF. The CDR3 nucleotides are TGTGCTAGCAGAGCCGGGACAGGGCCGACAGATACGCAGTATTTT.

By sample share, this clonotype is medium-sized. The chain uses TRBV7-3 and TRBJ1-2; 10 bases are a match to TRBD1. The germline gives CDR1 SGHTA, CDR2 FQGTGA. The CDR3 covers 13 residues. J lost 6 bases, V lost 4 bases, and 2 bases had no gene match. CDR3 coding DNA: TGTGCCAGCAGCTCGACAGGGGGCGATGGCTACACCTTC. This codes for CASSSTGGDGYTF.

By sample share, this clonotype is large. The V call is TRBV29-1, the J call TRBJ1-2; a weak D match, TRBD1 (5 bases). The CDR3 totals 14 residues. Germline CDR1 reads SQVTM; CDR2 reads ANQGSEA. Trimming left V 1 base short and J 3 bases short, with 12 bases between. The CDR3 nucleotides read TGCAGCGTTGAAGGGGGGGTTTACGACTATGGCTACACCTTC. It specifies CSVEGGVYDYGYTF. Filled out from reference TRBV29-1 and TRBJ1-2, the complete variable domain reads SAVISQKPSRDICQRGTSLTIQCQVDSQVTMMFWYRQQPGQSLTLIATANQGSEATYESGFVIDKFPISRPNLTFSTLTVSNMSPEDSSIYLCSVEGGVYDYGYTFGSGTRLTVV.

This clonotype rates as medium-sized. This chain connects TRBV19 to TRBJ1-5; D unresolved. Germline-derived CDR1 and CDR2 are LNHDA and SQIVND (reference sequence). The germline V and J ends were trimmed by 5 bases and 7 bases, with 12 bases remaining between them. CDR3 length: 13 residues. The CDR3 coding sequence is TGTGCCAGTAGTCAATCCGGGGAGCAGCCCCAGCATTTT. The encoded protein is CASSQSGEQPQHF.

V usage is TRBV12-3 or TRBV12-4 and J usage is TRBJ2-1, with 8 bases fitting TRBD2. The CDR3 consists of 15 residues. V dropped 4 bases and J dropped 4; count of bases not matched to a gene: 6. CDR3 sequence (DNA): TGTGCCAGCAGTTACGGCGGGGGGCTATACAATGAGCAGTTCTTC. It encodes CASSYGGGLYNEQFF.

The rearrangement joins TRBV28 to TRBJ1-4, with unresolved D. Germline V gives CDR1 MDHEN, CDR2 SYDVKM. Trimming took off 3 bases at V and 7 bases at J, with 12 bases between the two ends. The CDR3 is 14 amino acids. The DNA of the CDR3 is TGTGCCAGCAGTTTTGAAAGGGTGGGTGAAAAACTGTTTTTT. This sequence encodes CASSFERVGEKLFF.